This T cell receptor beta chain derives from a study of immune characterization of retroperitoneal liposarcoma. The length of the CDR3 is 14 residues. CDR1 is SGHVS and CDR2 is FNYEAQ in the germline V gene. This clonotype has just a few counts. TCRdb re-called the PCR reads with MiXCR, one entry per CDR3 protein. The sample records 7,000 to 8,500 distinct CDR3 sequences, roughly 39% being singletons. The V gene is TRBV7-6, the J gene TRBJ2-3, with D tentatively TRBD2 (6 bases). The J call could be wrong; TRBJ2-7 is a better fit for the DNA end. Sequencing was carried out using tumor tissue. The receptor was derived from a male donor with retroperitoneal liposarcoma. The CDR3 loop is CASSLSGSSYEQYF. The CDR3 DNA follows: TGTGCCAGCAGCTTAAGCGGGTCTAGTTATGAGCAGTACTTC.